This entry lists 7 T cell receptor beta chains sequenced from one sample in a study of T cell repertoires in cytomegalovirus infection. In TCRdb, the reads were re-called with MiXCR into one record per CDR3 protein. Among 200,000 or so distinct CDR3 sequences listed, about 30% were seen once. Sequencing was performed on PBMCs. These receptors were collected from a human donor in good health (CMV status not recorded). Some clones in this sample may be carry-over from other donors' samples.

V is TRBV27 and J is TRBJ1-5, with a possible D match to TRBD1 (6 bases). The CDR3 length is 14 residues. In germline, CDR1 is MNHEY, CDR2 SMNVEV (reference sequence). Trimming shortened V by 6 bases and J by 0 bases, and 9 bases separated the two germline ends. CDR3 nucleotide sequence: TGTGCCAGCAGCAACAGGGATAGCAATCAGCCCCAGCATTTT. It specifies CASSNRDSNQPQHF.

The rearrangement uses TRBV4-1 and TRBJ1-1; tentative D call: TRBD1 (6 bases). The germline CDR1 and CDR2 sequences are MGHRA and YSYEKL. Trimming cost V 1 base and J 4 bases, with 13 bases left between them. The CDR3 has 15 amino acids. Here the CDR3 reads CASSQVSGASTEAFF. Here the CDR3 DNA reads TGCGCCAGCAGCCAAGTTTCGGGGGCGTCCACTGAAGCTTTCTTT.

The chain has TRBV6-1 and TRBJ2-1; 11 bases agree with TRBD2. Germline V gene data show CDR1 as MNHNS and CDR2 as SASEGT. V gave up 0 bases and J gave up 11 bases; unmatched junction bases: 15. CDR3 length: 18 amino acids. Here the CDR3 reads CASSEALQGVAGGGKQFF. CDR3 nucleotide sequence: TGTGCCAGCAGTGAAGCGCTTCAAGGGGTAGCGGGGGGGGGAAAGCAGTTCTTC.

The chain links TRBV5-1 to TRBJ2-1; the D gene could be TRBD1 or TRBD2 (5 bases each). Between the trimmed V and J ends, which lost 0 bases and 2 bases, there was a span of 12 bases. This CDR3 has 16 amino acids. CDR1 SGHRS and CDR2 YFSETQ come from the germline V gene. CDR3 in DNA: TGCGCCAGCAGCTTGGCCGGGGCAGGACCCTACAATGAGCAGTTCTTC. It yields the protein CASSLAGAGPYNEQFF.

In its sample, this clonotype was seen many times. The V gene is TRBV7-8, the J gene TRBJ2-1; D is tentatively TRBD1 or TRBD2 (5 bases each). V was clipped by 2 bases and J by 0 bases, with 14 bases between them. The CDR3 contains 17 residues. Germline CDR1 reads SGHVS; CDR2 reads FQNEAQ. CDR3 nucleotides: TGTGCCAGCAGCTTAATATTCGCAGGGAGCTCCTACAATGAGCAGTTCTTC. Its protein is CASSLIFAGSSYNEQFF.

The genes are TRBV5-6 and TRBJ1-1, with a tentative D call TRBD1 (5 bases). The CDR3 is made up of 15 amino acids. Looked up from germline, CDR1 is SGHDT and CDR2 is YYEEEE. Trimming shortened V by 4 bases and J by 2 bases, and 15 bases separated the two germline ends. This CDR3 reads CASSTTTAANTEAFF. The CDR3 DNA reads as TGTGCCAGCAGCACTACGACAGCCGCTAACACTGAAGCTTTCTTT.

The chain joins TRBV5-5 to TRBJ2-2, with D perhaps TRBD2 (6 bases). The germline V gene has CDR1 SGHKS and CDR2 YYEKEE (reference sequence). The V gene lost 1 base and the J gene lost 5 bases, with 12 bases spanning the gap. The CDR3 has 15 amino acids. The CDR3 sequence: CASSLQGLGTGELFF. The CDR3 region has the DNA TGTGCCAGCAGCTTGCAGGGACTGGGGACCGGGGAGCTGTTTTTT. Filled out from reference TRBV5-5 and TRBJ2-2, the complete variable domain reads DAGVTQSPTHLIKTRGQQVTLRCSPISGHKSVSWYQQVLGQGPQFIFQYYEKEERGRGNFPDRFSARQFPNYSSELNVNALLLGDSALYLCASSLQGLGTGELFFGEGSRLTVL.